This T cell receptor beta chain was observed in a study of beta chain features in type 1 diabetes. Overall study findings and caveats: A potential PCR bias toward shorter templates would be equal in patient and control samples. TCRB CDR3 length was moderately but significantly reduced in all four CD4+ subsets of Type 1 diabetes patients.

The authors reverse transcribed all of the isolated RNA, so sequencing captured expressed TCRB transcripts. The read count averaged about 3.6 million across naive, central memory and regulatory T cell samples. Assay: immunoSEQ multiplex PCR; the TCRdb copy retains only in-frame clones and omits some. The sample consists of 130,000 or so clones, approximately 9.8% of them appearing once. In this sample, this clone turned up many times. Its antigen is not known. V gave up 1 base and J gave up 7 bases, with 15 bases separating them. Germline assignment: CDR1 SGHTS and CDR2 YDEGEE. CDR3 length: 15 residues.

Sequenced sample: central memory CD4+ T cells from blood. This chain joins TRBV5-8 and TRBJ2-1, with D possibly matching TRBD1 (6 bases). The source is a woman in her 40s in good health. The CDR3 sequence: CASSLTGMTRNEQFF. CDR3 DNA sequence: TGTGCCAGCAGCTTGACAGGGATGACGAGAAATGAGCAGTTCTTC.